The 21 T cell receptor beta chains below were found in one sample sequenced in a study of blood T cell repertoires in COVID-19 (dated by TCRdb to the early 2020s). Receptor amplification or capture employed the immunoSEQ multiplex PCR assay. What TCRdb holds here is the immuneACCESS table cut down to in-frame rearrangements. Part of the clones is not present; checked against another copy, under half of the missing clones reflect an unresolved V gene, and the others are unexplained. The sample table shows 91,000 or so clones, and around nine tenths are seen once. 15% of the sample belongs to the ten largest clones. Material for sequencing was peripheral blood. The receptors come from a human donor in a cohort sampled during active COVID-19.

V is TRBV9 and J is TRBJ1-1; D perhaps matches TRBD1 (5 bases). The length of the CDR3 is 11 residues. Trimming removed 3 bases from V and 7 bases from J, with 7 bases in between. Germline-derived CDR1 and CDR2 are SGDLS and YYNGEE. DNA of the CDR3: TGTGCCAGCAGCGGAGACAGTGAAGCTTTCTTT. Its translation is CASSGDSEAFF.

The sample holds one count of this clone. CDR3 nucleotides: TGTGCCAGCAGCTTAGGCCTAGGTTCTAACACTGAAGCTTTCTTT. Its translation is CASSLGLGSNTEAFF. The chain uses TRBV13 and TRBJ1-1; no reliable D call. CDR1 PRHDT and CDR2 FYEKMQ come from the germline V gene (reference sequence). V was cut by 0 bases and J by 2 bases, with 10 bases left in between. The CDR3 extends over 15 amino acids. The full variable domain, its missing parts supplied by reference TRBV13 and TRBJ1-1, is AAGVIQSPRHLIKEKRETATLKCYPIPRHDTVYWYQQGPGQDPQFLISFYEKMQSDKGSIPDRFSAQQFSDYHSELNMSSLELGDSALYFCASSLGLGSNTEAFFGQGTRLTVV.

In DNA form, the CDR3 reads TGTGCCAGCAGGTCGGGGGGCGGCACAGATACGCAGTATTTT. Its translation is CASRSGGGTDTQYF. The gene calls are TRBV11-2 and TRBJ2-3, with D possibly TRBD2 on 7 matching bases. Per the germline V gene, CDR1 is SGHAT and CDR2 is FQNNGV. Deletions cut 6 bases from V and 1 base from J, with 11 bases between. This CDR3 is built from 14 residues.

The rearrangement uses TRBV3-1 (or the pseudogene TRBV3-2) and TRBJ1-2; D gene ambiguous. In germline, CDR1 is LGHDT, CDR2 YNNKEL (reference sequence). V gave up 4 bases and J gave up 7 bases, with 10 bases separating them. The CDR3 is 12 amino acids. The CDR3 loop reads CASSLDKSGYTF. DNA for the CDR3: TGTGCCAGCAGCCTCGACAAAAGTGGCTACACCTTC.

The V call is TRBV2, the J call TRBJ2-5; 7 positions agree with TRBD1. The V segment lost 5 bases and the J segment 4 bases; nucleotides outside the gene matches: 7. There are 14 residues in the CDR3. Germline values: CDR1 SNHLY, CDR2 FYNNEI. The CDR3 DNA is TGTGCCAGCAGTCGACAGGGATTAAGAGAGACCCAGTACTTC. It yields the protein CASSRQGLRETQYF.

The chain employs TRBV9 and TRBJ2-1; D gene uncertain. Germline CDR1 is SGDLS and CDR2 is YYNGEE. Trimming cost V 0 bases and J 4 bases, with 5 bases left between them. This CDR3 has 13 residues. The DNA for the CDR3 is TGTGCCAGCAGCGTAGATAATTACAATGAGCAGTTCTTC. Protein product: CASSVDNYNEQFF.

The rearrangement links TRBV6-5 to TRBJ1-2, with 8 bases lining up with TRBD1. This CDR3 has 14 residues. Germline trimming cut 6 bases from V and 6 bases from J; bases unmatched to any gene: 9. Germline lookup yields CDR1 MNHEY and CDR2 SVGAGI. The CDR3 nucleotides are TGTGCCAGCAGGGATGGGACAGGTCGGGATGGCTACACCTTC. Amino acid sequence: CASRDGTGRDGYTF.

V is TRBV9 and J is TRBJ1-2, with 9 bases lining up with TRBD1. Per germline, CDR1 SGDLS and CDR2 YYNGEE. CDR3 length equals 14 residues. Losses at the gene ends were 3 bases for V and 4 bases for J; bases not matched to a gene: 4. CDR3 DNA: TGTGCCAGCAGCGCAGGGACAGGGAGCTATGGCTACACCTTC. Translating gives CASSAGTGSYGYTF.

The CDR3: CASSPDTFGTQYF. The CDR3 DNA reads as TGTGCCAGCAGCCCCGACACCTTTGGGACCCAGTACTTC. The gene calls are TRBV7-2 and TRBJ2-5, with D unresolved. Germline assignment: CDR1 SGHTA and CDR2 FQGNSA. Trimming shortened V by 5 bases and J by 7 bases, and 14 bases separated the two germline ends. CDR3 length equals 13 residues.

The chain combines TRBV10-3 with TRBJ1-4, with 8 bases identical to TRBD1. In germline, CDR1 is ENHRY, CDR2 SYGVKD. Trimming at V came to 0 bases and at J to 5 bases, leaving 8 bases not matched to a gene. The CDR3 has 17 residues. The CDR3: CAISESRVRGPNEKLFF. CDR3 DNA sequence: TGTGCCATCAGTGAGTCAAGGGTCAGGGGGCCCAATGAAAAACTGTTTTTT.

V gene TRBV4-2 combines with J gene TRBJ2-4, with TRBD2 as a possible D gene (6 bases). Germline CDR1 reads LGHNA; CDR2 reads YNFKEQ. The V end lost 1 base, the J end lost 0 bases, and 10 bases lay between the germline ends. The CDR3 has 16 amino acids. This CDR3 reads CASSQVPGVAKNIQYF. CDR3 nucleotide sequence: TGTGCCAGCAGCCAAGTCCCGGGGGTAGCCAAAAACATTCAGTACTTC.

The V gene is TRBV4-1, the J gene TRBJ1-1, with TRBD1 as a possible D gene (6 bases). Germline values: CDR1 MGHRA, CDR2 YSYEKL. Between the trimmed V and J ends, which lost 6 bases and 1 base, there was a span of 21 bases. The CDR3 covers 17 residues. This CDR3 is CASSYRQDRITNTEAFF. The CDR3 DNA reads as TGCGCCAGCAGTTATAGACAGGACCGAATTACGAACACTGAAGCTTTCTTT.

The V gene is TRBV11-2, the J gene TRBJ1-1; a possible D gene is TRBD1 (5 bases). The CDR3 has 12 amino acids. Between the trimmed V and J ends, which lost 5 bases and 11 bases, there was a span of 15 bases. Per the germline V gene, CDR1 is SGHAT and CDR2 is FQNNGV. The CDR3 nucleotides are TGTGCCAGCAGCCCCGGGACCCTAGCGGCTTTCTTT. Amino acids: CASSPGTLAAFF.

The table lists this clone with a count of one. The chain links TRBV6-6 to TRBJ1-6, with 8 bases identical to TRBD1. The trim removed 0 bases at V and 8 bases at J, leaving 3 bases unmatched. This CDR3 is 15 amino acids long. Germline CDR1 and CDR2: MNHNY and SVGAGI (reference sequence). The DNA for the CDR3 is TGTGCCAGCAGTTACTCGAGCAGGGGGCATTCACCCCTCCACTTT. Encoded protein: CASSYSSRGHSPLHF.

This clone is a singleton in its sample. The J gene is TRBJ1-6, the V gene TRBV28; a possible D gene is TRBD1 (5 bases). From germline, CDR1 is MDHEN and CDR2 SYDVKM. The CDR3 totals 16 residues. V shed 11 bases and J shed 2 bases, with 19 bases lying between them. In DNA form, the CDR3 reads TGTGCCTCTAGGCCTGGGGGGGGTACCTATAATTCACCCCTCCACTTT. As protein: CASRPGGGTYNSPLHF.

J is TRBJ2-1 and V is TRBV5-5; 8 bases map to TRBD2. V shed 0 bases, J shed 6 bases, and the junction held 5 bases outside the gene matches. CDR1 is SGHKS, CDR2 YYEKEE, per germline (reference sequence). The CDR3 loop spans 15 amino acids. The CDR3 DNA reads as TGTGCCAGCAGCTTGGCGGGAGGGAATCTCAATGAGCAGTTCTTC. It translates to CASSLAGGNLNEQFF.

The chain recombines TRBV5-6 with TRBJ1-1; no firm D call. The CDR3 totals 12 residues. V was pared by 0 bases and J by 6 bases, with 6 bases between. Germline V gene data show CDR1 as SGHDT and CDR2 as YYEEEE. In DNA form, the CDR3 reads TGTGCCAGCAGCTTGGGTCCCGCTGAAGCTTTCTTT. It encodes CASSLGPAEAFF. Combining the CDR3 with reference TRBV5-6 and TRBJ1-1 gives the whole variable domain DAGVTQSPTHLIKTRGQQVTLRCSPKSGHDTVSWYQQALGQGPQFIFQYYEEEERQRGNFPDRFSGHQFPNYSSELNVNALLLGDSALYLCASSLGPAEAFFGQGTRLTVV.

CDR3 in amino acids: CASSLMGEGTEAFF. Here the CDR3 DNA reads TGTGCCAGCAGTTTAATGGGGGAGGGCACTGAAGCTTTCTTT. The chain is built from TRBV27 and TRBJ1-1, with D perhaps matching TRBD1 (5 bases). In germline, CDR1 is MNHEY, CDR2 SMNVEV (reference sequence). The CDR3 is 14 residues long. V was clipped by 2 bases and J by 4 bases, with 11 bases between them.

This chain joins TRBV28 and TRBJ1-2, with 8 bases lining up with TRBD1. The CDR3 contains 14 residues. The germline CDR1 and CDR2 sequences are MDHEN and SYDVKM. After removal of 0 bases from V and 3 bases from J, the junction contained 0 bases not matched to a gene. The CDR3 DNA sequence: TGTGCCAGCAGTTTATGGACAGGGGACTATGGCTACACCTTC. Amino acids: CASSLWTGDYGYTF.

The chain has TRBV28 and TRBJ1-1; 7 positions agree with TRBD1. The CDR3 spans 14 residues. The V and J ends lost 7 bases and 0 bases, in that order; junction bases with no gene match: 5. Germline V lookup: CDR1 MDHEN, CDR2 SYDVKM. The DNA for the CDR3 is TGTGCCAGCAAGTACAGGGGCATGAACACTGAAGCTTTCTTT. Translation gives CASKYRGMNTEAFF. The full variable domain, in which reference TRBV28 and TRBJ1-1 provide the parts outside the CDR3, is DVKVTQSSRYLVKRTGEKVFLECVQDMDHENMFWYRQDPGLGLRLIYFSYDVKMKEKGDIPEGYSVSREKKERFSLILESASTNQTSMYLCASKYRGMNTEAFFGQGTRLTVV.

This clone was seen just once. This chain links TRBV30 with TRBJ2-7; tentative D call: TRBD2 (6 bases). Germline V gives CDR1 GTSNPN, CDR2 SVGIG (reference sequence). This CDR3 is built from 14 residues. The V and J ends lost 2 bases and 0 bases respectively, with 11 bases between them. CDR3 in amino acids: CAWSSGSLSYEQYF. The CDR3 DNA is TGTGCCTGGAGTAGCGGGTCCCTCTCCTACGAGCAGTACTTC. The full variable domain, completed using reference TRBV30 and TRBJ2-7, is SQTIHQWPATLVQPVGSPLSLECTVEGTSNPNLYWYRQAAGRGLQLLFYSVGIGQISSEVPQNLSASRPQDRQFILSSKKLLLSDSGFYLCAWSSGSLSYEQYFGPGTRLTVT.